This TCR beta chain stems from a study of blood T cell repertoires in COVID-19. Looking at the study overall: PBMCs, B-cell-depleted T cells, or T cells provided the cDNA or gDNA that made up the material.

Clones were sequenced by immunoSEQ multiplex PCR, and TCRdb holds only the in-frame ones, with some missing. The data contain about 55,000 clones, 87% of them singletons. Trimming pared 0 bases from V and 3 bases from J, leaving 16 bases between. Germline V CDR1 and CDR2: SGHRS, YFSETQ. The CDR3 runs to 17 residues. Seattle's cohort entered during active infection and was followed longitudinally. The TCR originated in a man aged 40-55 years with COVID-19, enrolled during active disease. Material: peripheral blood. The chain has TRBV5-1 and TRBJ1-5, with D tentatively TRBD1 (5 bases). The CDR3 loop is CASSLGPGGAPNQPQHF. The CDR3 coding sequence is TGCGCCAGCAGCTTGGGTCCGGGCGGGGCGCCCAATCAGCCCCAGCATTTT.